This is a list of T cell receptor beta chains from one sample in a study of shared clonotypes between healthy human individuals. Sequencing used immunoSEQ multiplex PCR; TCRdb keeps in-frame clones, though not all of them. Of about 1.1 million clones listed, around 82% were seen once; the top ten hold 0.55% to 0.7%. Sequenced: memory CD4+ T cells from PBMCs. The receptors stem from a man younger than 30 in good health. Some clones in this sample may be carry-over from other donors' samples. The conserved cysteine and the conserved F or W are not part of the CDR3 here. D genes are given only for firm matches. For some rows the clone size is stated as once, few or many, or as a class when expanded; others skip it.

CDR3: ASSQTTGGYTGELF; size: once; V: TRBV5-8; D: TRBD2; length: 14; J: TRBJ2-2
CDR3: ASTGKYTEAF; size: .; V: TRBV25-1; D: .; length: 10; J: TRBJ1-1
CDR3: ASSLLLAGGPNEQF; size: .; V: TRBV21-1; D: .; length: 14; J: TRBJ2-1
CDR3: SVGGGPINYGYT; size: .; V: TRBV29-1; D: .; length: 12; J: TRBJ1-2
CDR3: ASSKGASVREETQY; size: .; V: TRBV18; D: .; length: 14; J: TRBJ2-5
CDR3: ASSPQVAFSYNEQF; size: once; V: TRBV9; D: .; length: 14; J: TRBJ2-1
CDR3: ASRTVSWGYNEQF; size: .; V: TRBV28; D: .; length: 13; J: TRBJ2-1
CDR3: ATSRDRTGVVKTQY; size: many; V: TRBV15; D: TRBD1; length: 14; J: TRBJ2-5
CDR3: ASSWKWDRGPSSYEQY; size: few; V: TRBV28; D: TRBD1; length: 16; J: TRBJ2-7
CDR3: ASSPPGSSREAF; size: .; V: TRBV28; D: .; length: 12; J: TRBJ1-1
CDR3: SATFHPEAF; size: few; V: TRBV20-1; D: .; length: 9; J: TRBJ1-1
CDR3: ASSPRGAVDEQY; size: .; V: TRBV4-1; D: .; length: 12; J: TRBJ2-7
CDR3: ASSFNPGPNEKLF; size: .; V: TRBV7-6; D: .; length: 13; J: TRBJ1-4
CDR3: ASSPGNSNQPQH; size: .; V: TRBV6-5; D: .; length: 12; J: TRBJ1-5
CDR3: SARSGTGEL; size: .; V: TRBV20-1; D: TRBD1; length: 9; J: TRBJ2-7
CDR3: ASSVGDSTDTQY; size: once; V: TRBV5-1; D: .; length: 12; J: TRBJ2-3
CDR3: ASSLGDVTGGIYGYT; size: .; V: TRBV28; D: TRBD1; length: 15; J: TRBJ1-2
CDR3: ASSGTSVTGELF; size: .; V: TRBV6-1; D: TRBD2; length: 12; J: TRBJ2-2
CDR3: ASSPPIPGQREAF; size: .; V: TRBV28; D: TRBD1; length: 13; J: TRBJ1-1
CDR3: ASSHSRGGRPNTGELF; size: .; V: TRBV11-3; D: TRBD2; length: 16; J: TRBJ2-2
CDR3: ASGSQGGEQY; size: once; V: TRBV12-5; D: .; length: 10; J: TRBJ2-7
CDR3: ASSPLGGGANVLT; size: .; V: TRBV18; D: .; length: 13; J: TRBJ2-6
CDR3: ASSLAGSLGEQY; size: .; V: TRBV27; D: .; length: 12; J: TRBJ2-7
CDR3: ASGGTNTDTQY; size: .; V: TRBV7-9; D: TRBD2; length: 11; J: TRBJ2-3
CDR3: ASTLGRNQPQH; size: .; V: TRBV6-1; D: .; length: 11; J: TRBJ1-5
CDR3: ASSPSPSQPQH; size: .; V: TRBV2; D: .; length: 11; J: TRBJ1-5
CDR3: ASSVGGTDYEQY; size: .; V: TRBV9; D: .; length: 12; J: TRBJ2-7
CDR3: ASSTTSLGTDTQY; size: .; V: TRBV6-5; D: .; length: 13; J: TRBJ2-3
CDR3: ASSSTGLSNYGYT; size: .; V: TRBV11-2; D: .; length: 13; J: TRBJ1-2
CDR3: ASSLVVVDYNEQF; size: .; V: TRBV5-1; D: .; length: 13; J: TRBJ2-1
CDR3: ASSFGRPGEQY; size: .; V: TRBV6-6; D: .; length: 11; J: TRBJ2-7
CDR3: ASSLVSSGLGTDTQY; size: .; V: TRBV7-2; D: TRBD2; length: 15; J: TRBJ2-3
CDR3: ASSLAWDSNNEQF; size: .; V: TRBV11-3; D: TRBD1; length: 13; J: TRBJ2-1
CDR3: ASSLANGAYEQY; size: .; V: TRBV5-6; D: .; length: 12; J: TRBJ2-7
CDR3: ASSLRSGKVQVSKY; size: once; V: TRBV7-9; D: .; length: 14; J: TRBJ2-7
CDR3: ASRLLTGTTPYEQY; size: .; V: TRBV28; D: TRBD1; length: 14; J: TRBJ2-7
CDR3: ASSESGGPTGELF; size: .; V: TRBV7-3; D: TRBD2; length: 13; J: TRBJ2-2
CDR3: ASSHEHIPNEKLF; size: .; V: TRBV14; D: .; length: 13; J: TRBJ1-4
CDR3: ASSLSYSIYEQY; size: .; V: TRBV5-8; D: .; length: 12; J: TRBJ2-7
CDR3: ASSNGGIYGYT; size: .; V: TRBV9; D: .; length: 11; J: TRBJ1-2
CDR3: ASSQGTGGTEAF; size: .; V: TRBV5-1; D: .; length: 12; J: TRBJ1-1
CDR3: AISVFIPGSWRGGGQETQY; size: once; V: TRBV10-3; D: .; length: 19; J: TRBJ2-5
CDR3: ASSEVRKPENEKLF; size: once; V: TRBV6-1; D: .; length: 14; J: TRBJ1-4
CDR3: ASSFGTNYEQY; size: .; V: TRBV5-1; D: TRBD2; length: 11; J: TRBJ2-7
CDR3: ASSEAREGEQY; size: .; V: TRBV6-1; D: .; length: 11; J: TRBJ2-7
CDR3: ASSLGQPNYGYT; size: .; V: TRBV5-1; D: .; length: 12; J: TRBJ1-2
CDR3: ASRSVAEQY; size: .; V: TRBV6-5; D: .; length: 9; J: TRBJ2-7
CDR3: ASSADRGEQF; size: .; V: TRBV6-6; D: TRBD1; length: 10; J: TRBJ2-1
CDR3: ASSWDRKTEAF; size: .; V: TRBV7-2; D: TRBD1; length: 11; J: TRBJ1-1
CDR3: ASSLGAVTDTQY; size: .; V: TRBV6-5; D: .; length: 12; J: TRBJ2-3
CDR3: ASSELDREGGNEQF; size: .; V: TRBV10-1; D: .; length: 14; J: TRBJ2-1
CDR3: ASSPIARTGNYEQY; size: few; V: TRBV11-2; D: .; length: 14; J: TRBJ2-7
CDR3: ATQGSPNEKLF; size: .; V: TRBV28; D: .; length: 11; J: TRBJ1-4
CDR3: ASSLSHIAGELF; size: .; V: TRBV7-2; D: .; length: 12; J: TRBJ2-2
CDR3: ASSWGLQETQY; size: .; V: TRBV23-1; D: .; length: 11; J: TRBJ2-5
CDR3: ASSIGTSGSYEQF; size: .; V: TRBV11-2; D: TRBD2; length: 13; J: TRBJ2-1
CDR3: ASSSQGSLNTEAF; size: few; V: TRBV7-8; D: .; length: 13; J: TRBJ1-1
CDR3: ASNRDRGGNQPQH; size: .; V: TRBV19; D: TRBD1; length: 13; J: TRBJ1-5
CDR3: ASSLGPGVYGYT; size: .; V: TRBV5-1; D: .; length: 12; J: TRBJ1-2
CDR3: ASSQDLVGAQF; size: few; V: TRBV14; D: .; length: 11; J: TRBJ2-1